This T cell receptor beta chain was obtained from a study of shared T cell receptors in the human thymus. J was trimmed by 4 bases and V by 1 base; bases with no gene match: 6. This CDR3 region has 15 residues. Germline CDR1 and CDR2: GTSNPN and SVGIG (reference sequence). Generated by immunoSEQ multiplex PCR, the TCRdb table keeps only in-frame clones and is missing some. Seen here are 630,000 or so clones, about 89% observed once, and the top ten hold more than 0.009%. The same sample was also studied in work on human thymus T cells.

The TCR originated in a boy under three years old with a congenital heart defect. Material for sequencing was thymocytes. This chain connects TRBV30 to TRBJ1-5; 8 bases agree with TRBD1. The CDR3 reads CAWSGKGQGNQPQHF. CDR3 coding DNA: TGTGCCTGGAGTGGGAAAGGACAGGGAAATCAGCCCCAGCATTTT.